This T cell receptor (beta chain) derives from a study of blood T cell repertoires in COVID-19. Clones were read by immunoSEQ multiplex PCR, and TCRdb kept only the in-frame ones, dropping some. This sample carries approximately 31,000 clones, around 93% of them seen once, and the ten largest clones take 9.9%. Per the germline V gene, CDR1 is SGHAT and CDR2 is FQNNGV. The V gene end was trimmed by 6 bases and the J gene end by 3 bases; junction bases not matched to a gene: 6. The CDR3 covers 14 residues. This clone was seen only once. The receptor's source is a human donor with active COVID-19. The donor label of this sample is uncertain. The sequenced sample was peripheral blood. The chain joins TRBV11-2 to TRBJ2-7; TRBD1 aligns across 9 bases. CDR3 DNA: TGTGCCAGCAGACCGGGGACAGGGATCTACGAGCAGTACTTC. Encoded protein: CASRPGTGIYEQYF.